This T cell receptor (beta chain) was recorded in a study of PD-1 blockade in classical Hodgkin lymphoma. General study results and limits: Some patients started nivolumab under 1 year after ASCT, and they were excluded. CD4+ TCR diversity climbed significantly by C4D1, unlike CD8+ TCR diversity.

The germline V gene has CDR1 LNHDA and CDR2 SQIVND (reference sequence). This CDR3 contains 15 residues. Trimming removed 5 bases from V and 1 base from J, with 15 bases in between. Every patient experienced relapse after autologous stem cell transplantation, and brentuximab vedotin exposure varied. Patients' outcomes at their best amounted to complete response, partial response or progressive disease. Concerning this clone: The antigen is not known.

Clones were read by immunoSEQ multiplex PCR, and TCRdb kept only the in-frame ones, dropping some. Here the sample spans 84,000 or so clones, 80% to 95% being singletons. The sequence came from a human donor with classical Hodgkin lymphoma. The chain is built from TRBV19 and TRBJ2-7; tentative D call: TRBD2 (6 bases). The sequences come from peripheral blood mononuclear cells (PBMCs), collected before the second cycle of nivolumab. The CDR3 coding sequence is TGTGCCAGTAGTCTCGACCGGGACTCGTCCTACGAGCAGTACTTC. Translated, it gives CASSLDRDSSYEQYF.